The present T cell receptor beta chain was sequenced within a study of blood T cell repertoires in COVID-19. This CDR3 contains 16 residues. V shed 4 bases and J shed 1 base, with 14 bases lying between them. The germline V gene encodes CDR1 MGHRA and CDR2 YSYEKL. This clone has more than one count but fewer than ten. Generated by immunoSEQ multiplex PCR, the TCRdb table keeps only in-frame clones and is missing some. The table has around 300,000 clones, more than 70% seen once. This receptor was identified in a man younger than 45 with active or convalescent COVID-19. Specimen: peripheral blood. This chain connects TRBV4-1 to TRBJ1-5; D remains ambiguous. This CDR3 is CASSRIVGGSNQPQHF. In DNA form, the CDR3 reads TGCGCCAGCAGCCGTATAGTCGGCGGGAGCAATCAGCCCCAGCATTTT.